This T cell receptor beta chain was sequenced during a study of OX40 agonist ivuxolimab in advanced cancers. Study overall: The patients received ivuxolimab by intravenous route every 2 weeks at 0.01 to 10 mg/kg. The study's findings and limits: Researchers report that CD8+ T cells had, on average, more expanded clones than CD4+.

J gave up 6 bases and V 4 bases, and 8 bases lay outside the gene matches. CDR3 size: 15 residues. CDR1 and CDR2 (germline): SGHTA, FQGNSA. Of note for this clone: Its antigen is as yet unknown.

Assay: immunoSEQ multiplex PCR; the TCRdb copy retains only in-frame clones and omits some. Here the sample spans tens of thousands of clones, 84% being singletons. Here the sequenced sample was CD4+ or CD8+ T cells sorted from blood, taken in a trial of the OX40 agonist ivuxolimab. This chain joins TRBV7-2 and TRBJ2-2; 7 bases fit TRBD2. The TCR comes from an adult with an advanced solid tumor such as melanoma, head and neck, liver or kidney cancer. CDR3 nucleotide sequence: TGTGCCAGCAGCTGGGAGGTGGGAGGGGCCGGGGAGCTGTTTTTT. Its protein product is CASSWEVGGAGELFF.